Shown below are 7 T cell receptor beta chains from a single sample sequenced in a study of technical replicates of blood from several donors. Clones were read by immunoSEQ multiplex PCR, and TCRdb kept only the in-frame ones, dropping some. The sample lists about 94,000 clones, approximately 95% occurring once. The sample consisted of T cells isolated from PBMCs. The receptors originated from a human donor in good health.

The chain employs TRBV10-3 and TRBJ2-3, with a tentative D call TRBD1 (5 bases). Trimming stripped 8 bases from V and 4 bases from J, with 16 bases between. Germline CDR1 and CDR2: ENHRY and SYGVKD. This CDR3 is built from 14 residues. In DNA, the CDR3 is TGTGCCATCGGCGAAGGCAGGGTGGCAGATACGCAGTATTTT. Amino acid sequence: CAIGEGRVADTQYF.

The chain joins TRBV19 to TRBJ2-2; tentatively, D is TRBD1 (5 bases). Trimming took off 3 bases at V and 5 bases at J, with 10 bases between the two ends. The CDR3 extends over 14 amino acids. Germline assignment: CDR1 LNHDA and CDR2 SQIVND (reference sequence). The CDR3 loop reads CASSIRVLTGELFF. DNA for the CDR3: TGTGCCAGTAGTATCAGGGTATTGACCGGGGAGCTGTTTTTT. Full variable domain (rest looked up from reference TRBV19 and TRBJ2-2): DGGITQSPKYLFRKEGQNVTLSCEQNLNHDAMYWYRQDPGQGLRLIYYSQIVNDFQKGDIAEGYSVSREKKESFPLTVTSAQKNPTAFYLCASSIRVLTGELFFGEGSRLTVL.

V usage is TRBV6-5 and J usage is TRBJ2-7; D perhaps matches TRBD1 (5 bases). Germline V gene lookup returns CDR1 MNHEY and CDR2 SVGAGI. The ends were cut back, 6 bases at V and 7 bases at J, with 22 bases in the middle. The CDR3 runs to 15 residues. The CDR3 sequence: CASSETAAGFDEQYF. CDR3 sequence (DNA): TGTGCCAGCAGCGAAACCGCGGCAGGGTTTGATGAGCAGTACTTC.

The chain uses TRBV28 and TRBJ2-3; tentative D call: TRBD1 (6 bases). V lost 0 bases to trimming and J lost 0 bases, with 7 bases between them. Germline V lookup: CDR1 MDHEN, CDR2 SYDVKM. CDR3 length: 15 residues. The CDR3 nucleotides read TGTGCCAGCAGTTTATGGCAGGGGAGCACAGATACGCAGTATTTT. This sequence encodes CASSLWQGSTDTQYF.

The chain employs TRBV6-1 and TRBJ2-3, with a tentative D call TRBD2 (8 bases). With 4 bases removed from V and 6 bases from J, the gap between germline ends came to 20 bases. Looked up from germline, CDR1 is MNHNS and CDR2 is SASEGT. CDR3 length equals 16 residues. CDR3 residues: CASSASGGGGADTQYF. CDR3 sequence (DNA): TGTGCCAGCAGTGCGAGCGGGGGAGGGGGCGCCGATACGCAGTATTTT.

Only a few counts were recorded for this clone. The rearrangement joins TRBV13 to TRBJ2-7; possible D gene TRBD2, 5 bases. CDR1 is PRHDT and CDR2 is FYEKMQ in the germline V gene (reference sequence). V dropped 8 bases and J dropped 1 base, with 12 bases sitting between them. The CDR3 has 13 residues. The CDR3 is CASSPGMSYEQYF. The DNA of the CDR3 is TGTGCCAGCTCTCCCGGGATGTCCTACGAGCAGTACTTC. The whole variable domain, filled in from reference TRBV13 and TRBJ2-7, reads AAGVIQSPRHLIKEKRETATLKCYPIPRHDTVYWYQQGPGQDPQFLISFYEKMQSDKGSIPDRFSAQQFSDYHSELNMSSLELGDSALYFCASSPGMSYEQYFGPGTRLTVT.

This clone has just one count. This sequence joins TRBV25-1 and TRBJ2-5; possible D gene TRBD2, 7 bases. This CDR3 region has 14 residues. With 8 bases removed from V and 4 bases from J, the gap between germline ends came to 17 bases. The germline V gene has CDR1 MGHDK and CDR2 SYGVNS. CDR3 in amino acids: CASARGAGRETQYF. The CDR3 DNA follows: TGTGCCAGCGCCCGGGGGGCAGGTAGAGAGACCCAGTACTTC.